A selection of T cell receptor beta chains follows, all from one sample in a study of OX40 agonist ivuxolimab in advanced cancers. The protocol was immunoSEQ multiplex PCR, while the TCRdb copy is restricted to in-frame clones and leaves out a portion. Seen here are nearly 65,000 clones, 91% observed once, and the top ten hold about 4.4%. This specimen was CD4+ or CD8+ T cells sorted from blood, taken in a trial of the OX40 agonist ivuxolimab. These receptors originate from an adult with an advanced solid tumor such as melanoma, head and neck, liver or kidney cancer. The CDR3 runs from the conserved cysteine through the conserved F or W. D genes are given only for firm matches. Some rows mark clone size as missing; the rest say once, few, many or name a class of expanded clone.

d_gene	v_gene	abundance	j_gene	CDR3nt	CDR3aa
TRBD2	TRBV5-1	NA	TRBJ2-1	TGCGCCAGCAGCTTGGTTGGACTAGCGGACCCCAATGAGCAGTTCTTC	CASSLVGLADPNEQFF
NA	TRBV7-9	NA	TRBJ2-5	TGTGCCAGCAGCTTAGTCGGGGAAGAGACCCAGTACTTC	CASSLVGEETQYF
NA	TRBV14	NA	TRBJ2-5	TGTGCCAGCAGCCATCCGTCAGAAGAGACCCAGTACTTC	CASSHPSEETQYF
NA	TRBV9	NA	TRBJ1-4	TGTGCCAGCAGCGTAGATGGCACTAATGAAAAACTGTTTTTT	CASSVDGTNEKLFF
NA	TRBV19	NA	TRBJ2-1	TGTGCCAGTAGTATTTATGACTATTCCTACAATGAGCAGTTCTTC	CASSIYDYSYNEQFF
NA	TRBV19	NA	TRBJ1-5	TGTGCCAGTAGTACTTCAGGGATTCAGCCCCAGCATTTT	CASSTSGIQPQHF
TRBD1	TRBV7-9	NA	TRBJ2-7	TGTGCCAGCAGCTTCGGTGGACAGGGGTACGAGCAGTACTTC	CASSFGGQGYEQYF
NA	TRBV4-1	NA	TRBJ1-1	TGCGCCAGCAGCCAAGACCACGGGGTAGAAACTGAAGCTTTCTTT	CASSQDHGVETEAFF
NA	TRBV6-1	NA	TRBJ1-2	TGTGCCAGCAGTGAACCCTCGGGCCGGGAGGCCCCCCACAACTATGGCTACACCTTC	CASSEPSGREAPHNYGYTF
NA	TRBV9	NA	TRBJ2-1	TGTGCCAGCAGCGTAGGAGGAGGTGGGTCCTACAATGAGCAGTTCTTC	CASSVGGGGSYNEQFF
NA	TRBV2	once	TRBJ2-7	TGTGCCAGCAGGTCCCCGGCGGGCATTCTATACGAGCAGTACTTC	CASRSPAGILYEQYF
TRBD1	TRBV5-4	NA	TRBJ1-1	TGTGCCAGCAGCTTGAAGGGACAGGGTCTTGAAGCTTTCTTT	CASSLKGQGLEAFF
NA	TRBV11-2	NA	TRBJ1-6	TGTGCCAGCAGCTTTCGGTCTCGGGTGGATTCACCCCTCCACTTT	CASSFRSRVDSPLHF
NA	TRBV7-8	NA	TRBJ1-5	TGTGCCAGCAGCGCGGACCCGGGGCAGCCCCAGCATTTT	CASSADPGQPQHF
TRBD2	TRBV4-1	NA	TRBJ2-5	TGCGCCAGCAGCTCAGCGGGGGGGGGCGAGACCCAGTACTTC	CASSSAGGGETQYF
NA	TRBV5-1	NA	TRBJ1-1	TGCGCCAGCAGCTTGTTCCCAAGGATGGGGGGCCCACCAGAGAACACTGAAGCTTTCTTT	CASSLFPRMGGPPENTEAFF
NA	TRBV9	NA	TRBJ2-4	TGTGCCAGCAGCTCATACAGTGAAAACATTCAGTACTTC	CASSSYSENIQYF
NA	TRBV11-1	NA	TRBJ2-7	TGTGCCAGCAGCTTTGGGCAGCTCAGCTCCTACGAGCAGTACTTC	CASSFGQLSSYEQYF
NA	TRBV6-5	NA	TRBJ1-2	TGTGCCAGCTCGGATATCATTGGCAATAACTATGGCTACACCTTC	CASSDIIGNNYGYTF
NA	TRBV6-6	NA	TRBJ1-5	TGTGCCAGCACAACCGGGGGGTTCCAGCATTTT	CASTTGGFQHF
NA	TRBV28	NA	TRBJ2-2	TGTGCCAGCAGTTTAGAGGGGGGGCGTAATTCCAGGGAGCTGTTTTTT	CASSLEGGRNSRELFF
NA	TRBV7-6	NA	TRBJ2-1	TGTGCCAGCAGCTTATACGGGAGCTCCTACAATGAGCAGTTCTTC	CASSLYGSSYNEQFF